This T cell receptor (beta chain) was recovered during a study of blood T cell repertoires in COVID-19. Across the whole study: COVID-19 samples from acute and convalescent phases originated in the United States, Italy and Spain. Sources were T cells, B-cell-depleted T cells, or PBMCs; the material itself was cDNA or gDNA.

Germline-derived CDR1 and CDR2 are MGHRA and YSYEKL. Trimming stripped 0 bases from V and 0 bases from J, with 15 bases between. This CDR3 is built from 18 residues. Authors' analysis steps: Quantification of nucleated cells was approximated via reference gene primer amplification. Here immunoSEQ multiplex PCR was the method, and the copy in TCRdb shows in-frame clones only, minus some. The V and J calls and the clone size are those of that table, but D and trimming were determined from the DNA. The sample holds under 55,000 clones, around 87% seen once. The chain employs TRBV4-1 and TRBJ2-1; D is possibly TRBD2 (5 bases). This TCR derives from a man aged 40-50 years with active COVID-19. Material: peripheral blood. The CDR3 DNA reads TGCGCCAGCAGCCAAGATGATCGAGCGGCCGGCTCCTACAATGAGCAGTTCTTC. Translating it yields CASSQDDRAAGSYNEQFF.